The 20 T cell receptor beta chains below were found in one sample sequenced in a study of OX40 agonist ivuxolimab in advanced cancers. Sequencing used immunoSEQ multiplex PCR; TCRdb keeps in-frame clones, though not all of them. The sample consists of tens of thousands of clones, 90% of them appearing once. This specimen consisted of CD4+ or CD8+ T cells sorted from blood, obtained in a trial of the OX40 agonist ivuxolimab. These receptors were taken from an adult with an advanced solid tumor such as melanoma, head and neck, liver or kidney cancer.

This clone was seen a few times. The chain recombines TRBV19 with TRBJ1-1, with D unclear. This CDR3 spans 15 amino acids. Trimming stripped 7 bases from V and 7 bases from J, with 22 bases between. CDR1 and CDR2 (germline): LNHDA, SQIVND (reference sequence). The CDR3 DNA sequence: TGTGCCAGTACCCCAGCCCCACCTGAGTGGGGTGAAGCTTTCTTT. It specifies CASTPAPPEWGEAFF.

CDR3 region: CASSFTSGETQYF. As DNA, the CDR3 is TGTGCCAGCAGTTTTACCTCAGGGGAGACCCAGTACTTC. This chain links TRBV28 with TRBJ2-5; D is perhaps TRBD1 (5 bases). The CDR3 contains 13 residues. The V end lost 3 bases, the J end lost 5 bases, and 10 bases lay between the germline ends. The germline gives CDR1 MDHEN, CDR2 SYDVKM.

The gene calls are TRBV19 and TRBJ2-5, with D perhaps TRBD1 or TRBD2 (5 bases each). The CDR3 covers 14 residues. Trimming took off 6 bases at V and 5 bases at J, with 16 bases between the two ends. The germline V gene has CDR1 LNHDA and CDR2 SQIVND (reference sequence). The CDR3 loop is CASSTASGRETQYF. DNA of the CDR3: TGTGCCAGTAGCACCGCCTCGGGGCGGGAGACCCAGTACTTC.

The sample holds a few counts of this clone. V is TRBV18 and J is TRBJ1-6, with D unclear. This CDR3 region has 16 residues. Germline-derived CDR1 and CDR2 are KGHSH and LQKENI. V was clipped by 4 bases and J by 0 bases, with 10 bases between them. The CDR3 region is CASSLGRFSYNSPLHF. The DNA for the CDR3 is TGTGCCAGCTCACTCGGCAGGTTCTCCTATAATTCACCCCTCCACTTT.

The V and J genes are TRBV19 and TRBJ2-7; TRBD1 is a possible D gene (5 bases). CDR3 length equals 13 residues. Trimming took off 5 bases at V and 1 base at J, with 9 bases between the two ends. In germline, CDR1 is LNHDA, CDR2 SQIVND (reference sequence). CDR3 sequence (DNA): TGTGCCAGTAGTCCCGACAGTTCCTACGAGCAGTACTTC. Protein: CASSPDSSYEQYF. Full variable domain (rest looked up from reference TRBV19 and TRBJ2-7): DGGITQSPKYLFRKEGQNVTLSCEQNLNHDAMYWYRQDPGQGLRLIYYSQIVNDFQKGDIAEGYSVSREKKESFPLTVTSAQKNPTAFYLCASSPDSSYEQYFGPGTRLTVT.

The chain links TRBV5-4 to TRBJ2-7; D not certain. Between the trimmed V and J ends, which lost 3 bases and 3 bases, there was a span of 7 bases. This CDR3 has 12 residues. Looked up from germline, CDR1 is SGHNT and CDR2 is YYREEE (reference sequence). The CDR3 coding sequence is TGTGCCAGCAGCTCTTCGGGCTACGAGCAGTACTTC. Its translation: CASSSSGYEQYF.

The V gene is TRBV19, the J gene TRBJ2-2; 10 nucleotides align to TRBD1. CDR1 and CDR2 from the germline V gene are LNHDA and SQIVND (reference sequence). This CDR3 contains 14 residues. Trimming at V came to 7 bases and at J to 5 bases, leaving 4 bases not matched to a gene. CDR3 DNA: TGTGCCAGTACCAGGACAGGGGGAACCGGGGAGCTGTTTTTT. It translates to CASTRTGGTGELFF.

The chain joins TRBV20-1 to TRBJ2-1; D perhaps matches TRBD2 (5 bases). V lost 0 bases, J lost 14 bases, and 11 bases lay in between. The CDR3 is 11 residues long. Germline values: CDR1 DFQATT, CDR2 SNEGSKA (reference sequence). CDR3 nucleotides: TGCAGTGCTAGAGAGGACTGGATGGAGTTCTTC. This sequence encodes CSAREDWMEFF.

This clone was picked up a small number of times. The CDR3 DNA reads TGTGCCAGCAGCTCTCGACAGGGGCGTCAGCCCCAGCATTTT. Translating it yields CASSSRQGRQPQHF. The chain links TRBV13 to TRBJ1-5; 8 nucleotides match TRBD1. Per germline, CDR1 PRHDT and CDR2 FYEKMQ (reference sequence). After removal of 4 bases from V and 6 bases from J, the junction contained 5 bases not matched to a gene. This CDR3 is built from 14 residues.

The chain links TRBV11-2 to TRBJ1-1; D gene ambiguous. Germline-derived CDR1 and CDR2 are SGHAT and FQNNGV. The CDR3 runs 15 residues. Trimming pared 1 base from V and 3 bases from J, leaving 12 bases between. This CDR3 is CASSLGQTVDTEAFF. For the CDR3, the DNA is TGTGCCAGCAGCTTAGGGCAGACCGTAGACACTGAAGCTTTCTTT. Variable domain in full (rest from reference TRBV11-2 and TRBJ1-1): EAGVAQSPRYKIIEKRQSVAFWCNPISGHATLYWYQQILGQGPKLLIQFQNNGVVDDSQLPKDRFSAERLKGVDSTLKIQPAKLEDSAVYLCASSLGQTVDTEAFFGQGTRLTVV.

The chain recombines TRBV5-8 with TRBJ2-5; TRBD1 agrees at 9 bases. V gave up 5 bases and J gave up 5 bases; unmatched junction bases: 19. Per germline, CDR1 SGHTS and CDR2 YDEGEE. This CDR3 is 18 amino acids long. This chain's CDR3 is CASRSGTGTFSFGETQYF. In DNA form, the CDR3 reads TGTGCCAGCAGGTCCGGGACAGGGACCTTTTCTTTCGGGGAGACCCAGTACTTC.

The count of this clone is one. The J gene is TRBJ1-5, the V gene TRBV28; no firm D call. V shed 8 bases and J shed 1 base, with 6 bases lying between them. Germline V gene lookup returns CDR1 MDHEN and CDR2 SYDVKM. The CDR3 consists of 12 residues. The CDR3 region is CASGQSNQPQHF. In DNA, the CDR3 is TGTGCCAGCGGGCAGAGCAATCAGCCCCAGCATTTT.

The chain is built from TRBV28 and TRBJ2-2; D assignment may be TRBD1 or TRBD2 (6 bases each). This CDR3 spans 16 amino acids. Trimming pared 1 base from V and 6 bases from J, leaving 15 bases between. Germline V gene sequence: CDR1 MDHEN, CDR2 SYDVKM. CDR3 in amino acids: CASSLFVGGTSGELFF. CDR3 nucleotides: TGTGCCAGCAGTTTATTTGTAGGAGGGACATCCGGGGAGCTGTTTTTT.

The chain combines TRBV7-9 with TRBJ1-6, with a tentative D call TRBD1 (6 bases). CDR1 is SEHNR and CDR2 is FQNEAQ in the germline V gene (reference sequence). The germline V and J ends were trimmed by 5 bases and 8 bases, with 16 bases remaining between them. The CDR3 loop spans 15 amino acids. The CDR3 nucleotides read TGTGCCAGCAGCGCAACAGGGAGGGGGGATTCACCCCTCCACTTT. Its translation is CASSATGRGDSPLHF.

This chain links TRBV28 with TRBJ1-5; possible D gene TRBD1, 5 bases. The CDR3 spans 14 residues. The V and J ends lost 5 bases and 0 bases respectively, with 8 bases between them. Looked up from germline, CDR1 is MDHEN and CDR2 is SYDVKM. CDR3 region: CASSPGGSNQPQHF. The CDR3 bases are TGTGCCAGCAGTCCGGGGGGTAGCAATCAGCCCCAGCATTTT.

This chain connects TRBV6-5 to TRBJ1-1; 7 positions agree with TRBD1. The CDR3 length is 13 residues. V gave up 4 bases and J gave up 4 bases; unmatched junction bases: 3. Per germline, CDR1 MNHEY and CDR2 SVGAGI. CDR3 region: CASSLQGFTEAFF. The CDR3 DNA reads TGTGCCAGCAGTTTACAGGGGTTCACTGAAGCTTTCTTT.

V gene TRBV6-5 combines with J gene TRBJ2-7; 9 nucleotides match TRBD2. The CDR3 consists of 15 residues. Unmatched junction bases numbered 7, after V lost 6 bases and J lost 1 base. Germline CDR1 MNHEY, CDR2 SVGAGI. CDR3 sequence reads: CASRPTSGSSYEQYF. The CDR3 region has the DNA TGTGCCAGCAGGCCGACTAGCGGCAGTTCCTACGAGCAGTACTTC.

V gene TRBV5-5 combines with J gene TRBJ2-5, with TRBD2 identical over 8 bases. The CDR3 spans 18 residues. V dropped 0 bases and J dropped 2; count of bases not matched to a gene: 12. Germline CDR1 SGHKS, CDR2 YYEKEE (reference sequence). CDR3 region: CASSLASGGARGQETQYF. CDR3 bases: TGTGCCAGCAGCTTGGCCAGCGGGGGAGCCCGGGGACAAGAGACCCAGTACTTC.

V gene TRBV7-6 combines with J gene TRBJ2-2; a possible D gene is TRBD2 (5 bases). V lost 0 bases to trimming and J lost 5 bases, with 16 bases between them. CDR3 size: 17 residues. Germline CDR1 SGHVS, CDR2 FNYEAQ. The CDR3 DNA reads TGTGCCAGCAGCTTAGCGGCACTTCCTGGCGGGACCGGGGAGCTGTTTTTT. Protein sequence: CASSLAALPGGTGELFF.

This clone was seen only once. CDR3 bases: TGTGCCAGTAGTATGACTAGGGGCCGATTATTATCCGTAGACCACGAGCAGTACTTC. Translation: CASSMTRGRLLSVDHEQYF. V and J are TRBV19 and TRBJ2-7; TRBD2 is a possible D gene (6 bases). V lost 3 bases, J lost 5 bases, and 29 bases lay in between. Germline V gene data show CDR1 as LNHDA and CDR2 as SQIVND (reference sequence). The CDR3 length is 19 residues.